Following are 3 T cell receptor beta chains from one sample sequenced in a study of cytomegalovirus exposure and HLA in healthy donors. Primers: 60 Vbeta forward and 13 Jbeta reverse. Only in-frame clones appear in the TCRdb table, and some are missing; sequencing was by immunoSEQ multiplex PCR. The sample lists roughly 140,000 clones; nearly 85% were seen once. Sample: PBMCs. Every receptor here comes from a male donor in good health and CMV-seronegative.

The chain employs TRBV10-1 and TRBJ2-7; D gene uncertain. Trimming cost V 1 base and J 3 bases, with 10 bases left between them. CDR3 size: 14 residues. Germline-derived CDR1 and CDR2 are WNHNN and SYGVQD (reference sequence). The CDR3 is CASSELGTNYEQYF. In DNA form, the CDR3 reads TGCGCCAGCAGTGAGTTGGGCACAAACTACGAGCAGTACTTC.

This clone was seen more than once but under ten times. This rearrangement joins TRBV29-1 to TRBJ2-7; TRBD1 agrees at 8 bases. CDR3 size: 16 residues. J lost 7 bases, V lost 4 bases, and 18 bases had no gene match. CDR1 and CDR2 (germline): SQVTM, ANQGSEA. The CDR3 nucleotides read TGCAGCGTTGCATCAGGGGGCGGAGCGTCTCGGGGGGAGCAGTACTTC. Translated: CSVASGGGASRGEQYF.

V and J are TRBV11-2 and TRBJ2-2; a possible D gene is TRBD2 (5 bases). The CDR3 sequence is 17 residues long. Trimming cost V 5 bases and J 4 bases, with 20 bases left between them. Per germline, CDR1 SGHAT and CDR2 FQNNGV. The CDR3 nucleotides are TGTGCCAGCAGCACTATAAAATCAAGCGGTCTCACCGGGGAGCTGTTTTTT. Protein: CASSTIKSSGLTGELFF.